Shown below are 16 T cell receptor beta chains from a single sample sequenced in a study of OX40 agonist ivuxolimab in advanced cancers. Method: immunoSEQ multiplex PCR; TCRdb's copy keeps in-frame clones and lacks some. The data contain fewer than 80,000 clones, around 86% of them singletons. The source material was CD4+ or CD8+ T cells sorted from blood, sampled in a trial of the OX40 agonist ivuxolimab. Receptors originate from an adult with an advanced solid tumor such as melanoma, head and neck, liver or kidney cancer.

The chain employs TRBV7-2 and TRBJ2-7, with TRBD1 matching 10 bases. The CDR3 is made up of 14 amino acids. V was pared by 4 bases and J by 7 bases, with 7 bases of the junction left unmatched. Germline V lookup: CDR1 SGHTA, CDR2 FQGNSA. The CDR3 DNA reads as TGTGCCAGCAGCTCGGACAGGGGGGTGAGAGAGCAGTACTTC. This translates into CASSSDRGVREQYF.

The chain couples TRBV7-2 to TRBJ2-1; 8 bases fit TRBD1. V was pared by 4 bases and J by 7 bases, with 6 bases of the junction left unmatched. In germline, CDR1 is SGHTA, CDR2 FQGNSA. The CDR3 runs 14 residues. CDR3 in amino acids: CASSYQGARNEQFF. The CDR3 DNA reads as TGTGCCAGCAGCTATCAGGGGGCGCGGAATGAGCAGTTCTTC.

As regards this clone: Compared with germline, one end of the junction differs, possibly owing to a read error. CDR3 protein: CANSPDVGEQFF. The CDR3 DNA sequence: TGTGCCAACAGCCCGGATGTGGGTGAGCAGTTCTTC. V is TRBV7-3 and J is TRBJ2-1; D remains unclear. This CDR3 is built from 12 residues. In germline, CDR1 is SGHTA, CDR2 FQGTGA.

The CDR3 bases are TGTGCCAGCTCACCATTCGGGGCAGAGAACACCGGGGAGCTGTTTTTT. Residues: CASSPFGAENTGELFF. The gene calls are TRBV18 and TRBJ2-2; possibly TRBD1 or TRBD2 for D (5 bases each). The germline V and J ends were trimmed by 2 bases and 1 base, with 11 bases remaining between them. Germline loops: CDR1 KGHSH, CDR2 LQKENI. The CDR3 covers 16 residues. The whole variable domain, remainder taken from reference TRBV18 and TRBJ2-2, is NAGVMQNPRHLVRRRGQEARLRCSPMKGHSHVYWYRQLPEEGLKFMVYLQKENIIDESGMPKERFSAEFPKEGPSILRIQQVVRGDSAAYFCASSPFGAENTGELFFGEGSRLTVL.

The genes are TRBV5-5 and TRBJ1-5; no clear D gene. V dropped 4 bases and J dropped 9 bases, with 23 bases sitting between them. The CDR3 sequence is 16 residues long. Germline V CDR1 and CDR2: SGHKS, YYEKEE (reference sequence). The CDR3 coding sequence is TGTGCCAGCAGCCTATCGACCGGGTCAGCGGCAGCGCCCCAGCATTTT. Translation gives CASSLSTGSAAAPQHF.

In nucleotides, the CDR3 is TGTGCCAGCAGTTCACAGGGTGCAAGTGGAAACACCATATATTTT. Translation: CASSSQGASGNTIYF. The chain recombines TRBV27 with TRBJ1-3; tentatively, D is TRBD1 (6 bases). The V gene lost 4 bases and the J gene lost 3 bases, with 13 bases spanning the gap. CDR1 is MNHEY and CDR2 is SMNVEV in the germline V gene (reference sequence). This CDR3 spans 15 amino acids.

The V call is TRBV23-1, the J call TRBJ2-7; TRBD1 or TRBD2 may be the D gene (5 bases each). TRBV23-1 is known as an ORF, though its function is uncertain. With 9 bases removed from V and 1 base from J, the gap between germline ends came to 13 bases. The CDR3 has 13 residues. CDR3 sequence reads: CASQRDGSYEQYF. The CDR3 DNA is TGCGCCAGTCAGAGGGACGGTTCCTACGAGCAGTACTTC.

The CDR3 coding sequence is TGTGCCAGCAGCTGGAGCGGATCCTACGAGCAGTACTTC. It is translated as CASSWSGSYEQYF. The chain employs TRBV7-9 and TRBJ2-5; tentative D call: TRBD2 (5 bases). The DNA end is a closer match to TRBJ2-7, so the J assignment may be wrong. Germline V gene sequence: CDR1 SEHNR, CDR2 FQNEAQ (reference sequence). The CDR3 extends over 13 amino acids.

The chain is built from TRBV5-1 and TRBJ1-3, with a weak D call TRBD1 (6 bases). The CDR3 consists of 15 residues. Trimming took 0 bases from V and 4 from J, leaving 11 bases between them. Germline V lookup: CDR1 SGHRS, CDR2 YFSETQ. The CDR3 DNA sequence: TGCGCCAGCAGCTTGGGGTCAGGGGACGGAAACACCATATATTTT. Translated, it gives CASSLGSGDGNTIYF.

This clone occurred a few times. This chain links TRBV5-8 with TRBJ2-2; 10 bases map to TRBD1. The CDR3 covers 16 residues. Trimming took 4 bases from V and 4 from J; bases not matched to a gene: 7. The germline V gene has CDR1 SGHTS and CDR2 YDEGEE. The CDR3 loop reads CASSPGTGVGTGELFF. In nucleotides, the CDR3 is TGTGCCAGCAGCCCCGGGACAGGGGTGGGCACCGGGGAGCTGTTTTTT.

The V and J genes are TRBV7-9 and TRBJ1-1, with D possibly matching TRBD1 (6 bases). Germline values: CDR1 SEHNR, CDR2 FQNEAQ (reference sequence). Trimming removed 10 bases at V and 2 bases at J, with 11 bases between. The length of the CDR3 is 12 residues. The CDR3 spells CATEQGNTEAFF. DNA for the CDR3: TGTGCCACCGAACAGGGCAACACTGAAGCTTTCTTT.

The chain uses TRBV5-1 and TRBJ2-5, with a possible D match to TRBD1 (7 bases). The CDR3 runs to 15 residues. V lost 4 bases to trimming and J lost 0 bases, with 13 bases between them. Looked up from germline, CDR1 is SGHRS and CDR2 is YFSETQ. The CDR3 loop is CASSRGTVDQETQYF. DNA for the CDR3: TGCGCCAGCAGCCGCGGGACAGTCGACCAAGAGACCCAGTACTTC.

The chain combines TRBV19 with TRBJ1-3; maybe TRBD1 (5 bases). Germline V CDR1 and CDR2: LNHDA, SQIVND (reference sequence). The V end was cut by 6 bases, the J end by 4 bases, with 10 bases between. The CDR3 spans 13 residues. CDR3: CASRGGAGNTIYF. The CDR3 bases are TGTGCCAGTAGGGGGGGAGCCGGAAACACCATATATTTT.

This chain connects TRBV10-3 to TRBJ2-3; TRBD2 might be the D (5 bases). The CDR3 spans 15 residues. Germline lookup yields CDR1 ENHRY and CDR2 SYGVKD. The V and J ends lost 3 bases and 2 bases respectively, with 12 bases between them. The CDR3 sequence: CAISDNSGTTDTQYF. CDR3 in DNA: TGTGCCATCAGTGATAACAGCGGAACCACAGATACGCAGTATTTT.

This clone was recorded once. This sequence joins TRBV7-8 and TRBJ1-2; D is perhaps TRBD1 (6 bases). CDR1 and CDR2 from the germline V gene are SGHVS and FQNEAQ. The V end was cut by 1 base, the J end by 6 bases, with 15 bases between. This CDR3 comprises 15 residues. CDR3 amino acids: CASSLEGVRGDGYTF. The CDR3 DNA sequence: TGTGCCAGCAGCTTAGAAGGAGTCAGGGGAGATGGCTACACCTTC. Variable domain in full (rest from reference TRBV7-8 and TRBJ1-2): GAGVSQSPRYKVAKRGQDVALRCDPISGHVSLFWYQQALGQGPEFLTYFQNEAQLDKSGLPSDRFFAERPEGSVSTLKIQRTQQEDSAVYLCASSLEGVRGDGYTFGSGTRLTVV.

V usage is TRBV7-6 and J usage is TRBJ2-5, with no clear D. Trimming shortened V by 6 bases and J by 1 base, and 9 bases separated the two germline ends. This CDR3 contains 13 residues. Per the germline V gene, CDR1 is SGHVS and CDR2 is FNYEAQ. This chain's CDR3 is CASRGTIQETQYF. The CDR3 DNA follows: TGTGCCAGCAGGGGAACGATCCAAGAGACCCAGTACTTC. The whole variable domain, filled in from reference TRBV7-6 and TRBJ2-5, reads GAGVSQSPRYKVTKRGQDVALRCDPISGHVSLYWYRQALGQGPEFLTYFNYEAQQDKSGLPNDRFSAERPEGSISTLTIQRTEQRDSAMYRCASRGTIQETQYFGPGTRLLVL.